This T cell receptor beta chain was sequenced for a study of T cells in women clearing cervical HPV infection. About this clone itself: With the read ending 3 residues before the CDR3 end, the germline J gene is used to fill in that end.

Germline-derived CDR1 and CDR2 are DFQATT and SNEGSKA (reference sequence). This CDR3 is built from 13 residues. V was trimmed by 1 base and J by 4 bases, leaving 10 bases between them. This table comes from immunoSEQ multiplex PCR, and its TCRdb copy is limited to in-frame clones, with some not included. The sample table sets out about 35,000 clones. This receptor was identified in a woman aged 18-70 years with a cervical HPV16 infection that either progressed to CIN3+ or cleared (not recorded which). V is TRBV20-1 and J is TRBJ1-2; D unclear. The sample comprised blood buffy coat. The DNA read from the CDR3 is TGCAGTGCTAGAGGTTCCGGACTCTATGGC. The encoded protein is CSARGSGLYG. The whole CDR3 is CSARGSGLYGYTF.